The 10 T cell receptor beta chains listed next were all sequenced from one sample in a study of TIL therapy for anti-PD-1-resistant metastatic lung cancer (dated by TCRdb to the early 2020s). TCR beta CDR3 regions were amplified from genomic DNA by bias-controlled multiplex PCR with the immunoSEQ v3 hsTCRB kit. As stored in TCRdb, this immuneACCESS dataset retains in-frame rearrangements with V and J assigned. A fraction of the clones does not appear; measured against another copy, unresolved V genes explain less than half of the discrepancy, and the remainder lacks a known reason. The sample table shows 54,000 or so clones, and 80% to 90% are seen once. 2% to 3% of the sample is held by the ten biggest clonotypes. The time point label for this specimen denotes: pre-treatment sample, taken before nivolumab and TIL therapy. Sequences were derived from blood, sampled at baseline. Receptors originate from a person aged 25 to 85 with non-small cell lung cancer.

This clone appeared a single time. In DNA form, the CDR3 reads TGTGCCAGCAGTCTCCGGACAGGGGGAAACTATGGCTACACCTTC. As protein: CASSLRTGGNYGYTF. This chain uses TRBV28 with TRBJ1-2, with 10 bases aligning to TRBD1. Germline values: CDR1 MDHEN, CDR2 SYDVKM. The CDR3 length is 15 residues. V lost 5 bases to trimming and J lost 2 bases; unmatched junction nucleotides: 5.

The chain combines TRBV29-1 with TRBJ1-1, with no clear D. Trimming stripped 5 bases from V and 1 base from J, with 8 bases between. Germline CDR1 and CDR2: SQVTM and ANQGSEA. CDR3 length: 12 residues. CDR3 sequence reads: CSVWAANTEAFF. The DNA for the CDR3 is TGCAGCGTTTGGGCGGCGAACACTGAAGCTTTCTTT.

The chain has TRBV7-2 and TRBJ1-2, with TRBD1 matching 8 bases. The V segment lost 5 bases and the J segment 5 bases; nucleotides outside the gene matches: 13. Per germline, CDR1 SGHTA and CDR2 FQGNSA. The CDR3 loop spans 16 amino acids. Here the CDR3 DNA reads TGTGCCAGCAGCGACCGACCCGCAGGGGGCGGTTATGGCTACACCTTC. Protein sequence: CASSDRPAGGGYGYTF.

The chain carries TRBV10-3 and TRBJ2-3; tentatively, D is TRBD1 (6 bases). The CDR3 is 14 amino acids. Germline CDR1 and CDR2: ENHRY and SYGVKD. Trimming took off 4 bases at V and 6 bases at J, with 14 bases between the two ends. CDR3 in amino acids: CAISAQGTVDTQYF. The CDR3 DNA reads TGTGCCATCAGTGCACAGGGTACCGTGGATACGCAGTATTTT.

The CDR3 reads CAISDRPQGDLTF. The CDR3 DNA is TGTGCCATCAGCGACCGCCCACAGGGGGATCTCACCTTC. The V and J genes are TRBV10-3 and TRBJ1-2; 8 nucleotides align to TRBD1. With V trimmed by 6 bases and J by 13 bases, 13 bases remained unmatched. The germline V gene has CDR1 ENHRY and CDR2 SYGVKD. CDR3 length equals 13 residues.

The chain carries TRBV7-2 and TRBJ2-4; no clear D gene. Germline values: CDR1 SGHTA, CDR2 FQGNSA. Between the trimmed V and J ends, which lost 2 bases and 6 bases, there was a span of 8 bases. The CDR3 runs 13 residues. This CDR3 reads CASSLNGLNIQYF. In DNA, the CDR3 is TGTGCCAGCAGCTTAAACGGCCTAAACATTCAGTACTTC. The variable domain in full, completed from reference TRBV7-2 and TRBJ2-4, reads GAGVSQSPSNKVTEKGKDVELRCDPISGHTALYWYRQSLGQGLEFLIYFQGNSAPDKSGLPSDRFSAERTGGSVSTLTIQRTQQEDSAVYLCASSLNGLNIQYFGAGTRLSVL.

The CDR3 DNA follows: TGCAGTGCACAAGCCGCCGGGGGCTACACCTTC. Translating it yields CSAQAAGGYTF. The V gene is TRBV20-1, the J gene TRBJ1-2; D not certain. Germline CDR1 is DFQATT and CDR2 is SNEGSKA (reference sequence). This CDR3 contains 11 residues. V lost 6 bases and J lost 8, with 13 bases in between.

This clone occurred a few times. This sequence joins TRBV30 and TRBJ1-6; the D is unclear. Trimming stripped 2 bases from V and 11 bases from J, with 13 bases between. The CDR3 is 13 residues long. The germline gives CDR1 GTSNPN, CDR2 SVGIG (reference sequence). The CDR3 DNA reads TGTGCCTGGAGTCCCAGAAGCGCAACACCCCTCCACTTT. It codes for CAWSPRSATPLHF.

This chain uses TRBV12-3 or TRBV12-4 with TRBJ2-1, with TRBD1 as a possible D gene (5 bases). The CDR3 has 13 residues. V was pared by 6 bases and J by 0 bases, with 6 bases between. This CDR3 reads CASSDSSYNEQFF. The CDR3 DNA follows: TGTGCCAGCAGCGACAGCTCCTACAATGAGCAGTTCTTC.

This clone showed up just once. V and J are TRBV7-8 and TRBJ1-1, with TRBD1 as a possible D gene (5 bases). Trimming pared 4 bases from V and 5 bases from J, leaving 14 bases between. This CDR3 is 14 amino acids long. Per the germline V gene, CDR1 is SGHVS and CDR2 is FQNEAQ. CDR3 sequence reads: CASSWGTGGTEAFF. Written as DNA, the CDR3 is TGTGCCAGCAGCTGGGGCACCGGGGGTACTGAAGCTTTCTTT.